This TCR beta chain was obtained from a study of cytomegalovirus exposure and HLA in healthy donors (dated by TCRdb to 2015 to 2018). For the wider study: An earlier analysis of approximately 590 of the donors reported 250 to 350 Gb of sequence data and 100 million to 140 million unique TCR beta sequences from about 200 million T cells. Roughly 300 gigabases of sequencing data and around 85 million unique TCR sequences made up an early release that covered over 550 HLA-typed donors. Of the 300 to 500 genotyped donors, 81% were placed in the genetic ancestry cluster associated with self-reported Caucasian donors. The study aimed to test whether signatures of past pathogen exposure could be identified by cataloging public T cell receptors. The T cell repertoires of some 700 subjects were profiled by immunosequencing and related to cytomegalovirus serostatus. Along with the approximately 650-subject first cohort, a separate validation cohort of over a hundred different subjects was used. To predict cytomegalovirus infection status, the study combined high-throughput TCR immunosequencing, statistical association of individual TCRs with disease status, and machine learning. To study patterns of TCR occurrence, a later analysis re-analyzed previously published TCR beta repertoires from hundreds of donors and added high-resolution HLA genotyping. Rather than using new phenotypic data, the later analysis identified candidate immune exposures from TCR beta sequences and from how often those sequences occurred across donors. An earlier analysis of some 500 of the donors used high-throughput TCR beta sequencing to judge whether each TCR beta V gene segment behaved as functional or pseudogenic. Donor age, sex, ethnicity and CMV serostatus were collected together with the repertoire data. A later genetic analysis took genome-wide SNP genotypes for about three fifths of the 666 donors and used that subset as a discovery cohort. Every repertoire in the discovery cohort had been generated on one and the same sequencing platform. HLA typing included class I and class II loci at four-digit resolution. Typing coverage varied by locus: about 620-640 donors for A, B, C, DRB1 and DQB1; some 520 for DQA1; more than 600 for DPA1; under 490 for DPB1. Because of strong linkage in the cohort, five DR-DQ haplotypes were treated as single units for association and clustering. Among 300 to 450 genotyped donors of the cohort, an average of roughly 240,000 unique TCR beta nucleotide sequences were sequenced per donor, roughly 18% of them non-productive. What the work shows at the level of the full study, not this receptor alone: Because HLA typing was missing for some donors at each locus, association tests included only the typed subset. Because counts were too low, approximately 18 rarely observed V segments, including chromosome 9 orphons, were excluded from the earlier analysis of under 650 of the donors. Strong co-occurrence of HLA alleles, especially DR and DQ, made assigning TCR associations to individual alleles difficult. In this cohort, only TCR beta chains were sequenced, and detectable features were limited by the absence of alpha or paired-chain data. For the cohort, immune exposure information was limited to CMV serostatus. In vitro tests confirmed that a few of the cytomegalovirus-associated TCR beta chains recognize cytomegalovirus antigens. A further reported finding was that TCR beta sequences accurately predicted the HLA-A and HLA-B alleles for most subjects in the first cohort. Most CMV-associated TCR beta chains appeared to be HLA-restricted in a later analysis, and the HLA associations seemed to be driven largely by CMV exposure. A cluster of highly shared sequence variants was judged likely to be a technical artifact of the sequencing pipeline. A later analysis associated approximately 17,000 TCR beta sequences with specific HLA alleles at a false discovery rate of 0.05. Broadly in line with IMGT annotations, most TCR beta V segments showed up in productive rearrangements about 87% or about 30% of the time in an earlier analysis of some 590 of the donors. Several of the top co-occurrence clusters appeared to be linked to parvovirus B19, influenza, CMV and Epstein-Barr virus, according to a later analysis. In both the original and validation cohorts, the classifier was reported to diagnose cytomegalovirus status with high specificity and sensitivity. A later genetic analysis reported fewer N-insertions in productive TCRs among donors in an Asian-associated ancestry cluster than the roughly 720-donor mean. A later genetic analysis associated a missense DCLRE1C variant with V-gene and J-gene trimming of TCR beta chains, and an independent cohort replicated the association. Presence/absence analyses assumed roughly uniform sequencing depth across donors, an assumption that may not hold. Most TCR sequences were observed very rarely across donors, whereas some public TCRs were present in many individuals. In a later analysis, the rate of TCR association differed among HLA loci, with DRB1 alleles having the most associated TCRs and HLA-C alleles having the fewest. The authors suggested that the approach could potentially be generalized to other disease states and immunological phenotypes. Some IMGT-functional V segments, including TRBV6-2 and TRBV6-3, could not be told apart with the 87-base-pair reads, so those segments were excluded. Correlated functional status among segregating V segments might be attributable to linkage disequilibrium, but an unknown experimental factor could not be ruled out. Compared with equally common non-associated chains, HLA-associated TCR beta chains in a later analysis were more clonally expanded and had lower generation probabilities. The study gave a list of some 150 TCR beta chains associated with cytomegalovirus.

The CDR3 starts with the cysteine, ends with the phenylalanine, and has 14 residues. Only the CDR3 part of the read is kept: 42 bases, read in frame from the first base. CDR1 and CDR2, looked up from the germline V gene, are SGHRS and YFSETQ. At the junction V is shortened by 0 bases and J by 11 bases, with 12 bases in between. Worth noting for this clone: The specificity of this receptor is unknown. Nothing much larger sits one base from this clone, and base qualities are not available.

Receptor libraries were prepared by the immunoSEQ multiplex PCR assay. The multiplex PCR relied on a mix of 60 forward primers for TCR Vbeta segments and 13 reverse primers for TCR Jbeta segments. A multiplex PCR assay on genomic DNA amplified the CDR3 region of rearranged TCR beta genes. The Illumina HiSeq System was used to sequence the amplified TCR beta libraries as 87-base-pair reads. The paper's processing steps were these. Across the 600 to 700 repertoires, a later analysis counted approximately 83 million unique TCR beta chains, 9.5 million to 12 million of which were shared by at least two donors. A nearest-neighbor algorithm error-corrected the raw reads and collapsed the reads into unique sequences, merging closely related sequences to remove PCR and sequencing errors. To assign V, D and J gene segments, CDR3 sequences were aligned to IMGT reference sequences. For a sequence to be retained, at least a six-nucleotide match to both a V gene segment and a J gene segment was required. Rearrangements were called productive when the CDR3 lacked stop codons and stayed in frame with V and J; all others were non-productive. CDR3 was defined by IMGT convention, running from the second conserved V-encoded cysteine to the conserved J-encoded phenylalanine. The earlier analysis of a few hundred of the donors excluded any sequence lacking an unambiguous match to a single V gene segment. In an earlier analysis of roughly 600 of the donors, a V segment was called functional when productive rearrangements were above 56.7%, and segregating when the standard deviation between donors exceeded 5%. A statistical classification framework was built for diagnosing cytomegalovirus status from the catalog of TCR beta chain sequences. A later analysis assigned V and J genes by comparing TCR nucleotide sequences with IMGT/GENE-DB human TR gene sequences. A later analysis assigned CDR3 sequences and most-parsimonious VDJ recombination scenarios with the TCRdist pipeline. A later analysis defined each TCR beta chain by its CDR3 amino acid sequence plus V-gene family, and excluded reads lacking a unique V-gene family. In a later analysis, 500 to 650 highly shared, low-generation-probability nucleotide sequences were removed to address suspected cross-contamination and a sequencing artifact. A later analysis calculated a clonal expansion index for each public chain from normalized within-repertoire ranks of inferred template counts. In a later analysis, generation probabilities were computed using a VDJ recombination model fitted to out-of-frame rearrangements, and the results were checked against IGoR. Hypergeometric tests were used in a later analysis to score TCR-TCR, TCR-HLA and TCR-CMV co-occurrence, with a repertoire-size bias correction applied to the TCR pairs. False discovery rates were estimated in a later analysis by permuting HLA or CMV assignments 20 times. In a later analysis, co-occurring TCRs were grouped with DBSCAN, and TCRdist sequence similarity was added when clustering was performed within HLA-allele-positive subsets. Co-occurrence clustering excluded repertoires with fewer than 30,000 or more than 120,000 public chains, plus five with anomalous nucleotide sharing. TCRdb mirrors the immuneACCESS table, restricted to in-frame sequences. Some clones are absent from its copies; in checked studies, under half trace to an unresolved V gene, and the reason for the others is unknown. That table is the source of V, J and clone size, and D and trimming were worked out from the DNA. The sample profile shows 150,000 to 200,000 clones; 60% to 85% of them were found once. The top ten clonotypes cover 2.5% to 3% of the sample.

In total, approximately 690 healthy bone marrow donors made up the cohort. At the time of sampling, all cohort members were nominally healthy, though unrecorded immune exposures were likely present. The donor tested CMV seropositive and was one of the 289 seropositive cohort members. A peripheral blood sample was provided by each donor, and peripheral blood mononuclear cells were used for TCR beta sequencing. Genomic DNA extraction from the blood cell samples was performed with the Qiagen DNeasy Blood Extraction Kit. The V and J genes are TRBV5-1 and TRBJ1-6, with the D gene call left open. The TCR originated in a woman aged 50 to 65 in good health and CMV-seropositive. The source material was PBMCs. The DNA sequence is as follows: TGCGCCAGCAGCTTGGGGGTCGGAGGACCACCCCTCCACTTT. It specifies CASSLGVGGPPLHF.